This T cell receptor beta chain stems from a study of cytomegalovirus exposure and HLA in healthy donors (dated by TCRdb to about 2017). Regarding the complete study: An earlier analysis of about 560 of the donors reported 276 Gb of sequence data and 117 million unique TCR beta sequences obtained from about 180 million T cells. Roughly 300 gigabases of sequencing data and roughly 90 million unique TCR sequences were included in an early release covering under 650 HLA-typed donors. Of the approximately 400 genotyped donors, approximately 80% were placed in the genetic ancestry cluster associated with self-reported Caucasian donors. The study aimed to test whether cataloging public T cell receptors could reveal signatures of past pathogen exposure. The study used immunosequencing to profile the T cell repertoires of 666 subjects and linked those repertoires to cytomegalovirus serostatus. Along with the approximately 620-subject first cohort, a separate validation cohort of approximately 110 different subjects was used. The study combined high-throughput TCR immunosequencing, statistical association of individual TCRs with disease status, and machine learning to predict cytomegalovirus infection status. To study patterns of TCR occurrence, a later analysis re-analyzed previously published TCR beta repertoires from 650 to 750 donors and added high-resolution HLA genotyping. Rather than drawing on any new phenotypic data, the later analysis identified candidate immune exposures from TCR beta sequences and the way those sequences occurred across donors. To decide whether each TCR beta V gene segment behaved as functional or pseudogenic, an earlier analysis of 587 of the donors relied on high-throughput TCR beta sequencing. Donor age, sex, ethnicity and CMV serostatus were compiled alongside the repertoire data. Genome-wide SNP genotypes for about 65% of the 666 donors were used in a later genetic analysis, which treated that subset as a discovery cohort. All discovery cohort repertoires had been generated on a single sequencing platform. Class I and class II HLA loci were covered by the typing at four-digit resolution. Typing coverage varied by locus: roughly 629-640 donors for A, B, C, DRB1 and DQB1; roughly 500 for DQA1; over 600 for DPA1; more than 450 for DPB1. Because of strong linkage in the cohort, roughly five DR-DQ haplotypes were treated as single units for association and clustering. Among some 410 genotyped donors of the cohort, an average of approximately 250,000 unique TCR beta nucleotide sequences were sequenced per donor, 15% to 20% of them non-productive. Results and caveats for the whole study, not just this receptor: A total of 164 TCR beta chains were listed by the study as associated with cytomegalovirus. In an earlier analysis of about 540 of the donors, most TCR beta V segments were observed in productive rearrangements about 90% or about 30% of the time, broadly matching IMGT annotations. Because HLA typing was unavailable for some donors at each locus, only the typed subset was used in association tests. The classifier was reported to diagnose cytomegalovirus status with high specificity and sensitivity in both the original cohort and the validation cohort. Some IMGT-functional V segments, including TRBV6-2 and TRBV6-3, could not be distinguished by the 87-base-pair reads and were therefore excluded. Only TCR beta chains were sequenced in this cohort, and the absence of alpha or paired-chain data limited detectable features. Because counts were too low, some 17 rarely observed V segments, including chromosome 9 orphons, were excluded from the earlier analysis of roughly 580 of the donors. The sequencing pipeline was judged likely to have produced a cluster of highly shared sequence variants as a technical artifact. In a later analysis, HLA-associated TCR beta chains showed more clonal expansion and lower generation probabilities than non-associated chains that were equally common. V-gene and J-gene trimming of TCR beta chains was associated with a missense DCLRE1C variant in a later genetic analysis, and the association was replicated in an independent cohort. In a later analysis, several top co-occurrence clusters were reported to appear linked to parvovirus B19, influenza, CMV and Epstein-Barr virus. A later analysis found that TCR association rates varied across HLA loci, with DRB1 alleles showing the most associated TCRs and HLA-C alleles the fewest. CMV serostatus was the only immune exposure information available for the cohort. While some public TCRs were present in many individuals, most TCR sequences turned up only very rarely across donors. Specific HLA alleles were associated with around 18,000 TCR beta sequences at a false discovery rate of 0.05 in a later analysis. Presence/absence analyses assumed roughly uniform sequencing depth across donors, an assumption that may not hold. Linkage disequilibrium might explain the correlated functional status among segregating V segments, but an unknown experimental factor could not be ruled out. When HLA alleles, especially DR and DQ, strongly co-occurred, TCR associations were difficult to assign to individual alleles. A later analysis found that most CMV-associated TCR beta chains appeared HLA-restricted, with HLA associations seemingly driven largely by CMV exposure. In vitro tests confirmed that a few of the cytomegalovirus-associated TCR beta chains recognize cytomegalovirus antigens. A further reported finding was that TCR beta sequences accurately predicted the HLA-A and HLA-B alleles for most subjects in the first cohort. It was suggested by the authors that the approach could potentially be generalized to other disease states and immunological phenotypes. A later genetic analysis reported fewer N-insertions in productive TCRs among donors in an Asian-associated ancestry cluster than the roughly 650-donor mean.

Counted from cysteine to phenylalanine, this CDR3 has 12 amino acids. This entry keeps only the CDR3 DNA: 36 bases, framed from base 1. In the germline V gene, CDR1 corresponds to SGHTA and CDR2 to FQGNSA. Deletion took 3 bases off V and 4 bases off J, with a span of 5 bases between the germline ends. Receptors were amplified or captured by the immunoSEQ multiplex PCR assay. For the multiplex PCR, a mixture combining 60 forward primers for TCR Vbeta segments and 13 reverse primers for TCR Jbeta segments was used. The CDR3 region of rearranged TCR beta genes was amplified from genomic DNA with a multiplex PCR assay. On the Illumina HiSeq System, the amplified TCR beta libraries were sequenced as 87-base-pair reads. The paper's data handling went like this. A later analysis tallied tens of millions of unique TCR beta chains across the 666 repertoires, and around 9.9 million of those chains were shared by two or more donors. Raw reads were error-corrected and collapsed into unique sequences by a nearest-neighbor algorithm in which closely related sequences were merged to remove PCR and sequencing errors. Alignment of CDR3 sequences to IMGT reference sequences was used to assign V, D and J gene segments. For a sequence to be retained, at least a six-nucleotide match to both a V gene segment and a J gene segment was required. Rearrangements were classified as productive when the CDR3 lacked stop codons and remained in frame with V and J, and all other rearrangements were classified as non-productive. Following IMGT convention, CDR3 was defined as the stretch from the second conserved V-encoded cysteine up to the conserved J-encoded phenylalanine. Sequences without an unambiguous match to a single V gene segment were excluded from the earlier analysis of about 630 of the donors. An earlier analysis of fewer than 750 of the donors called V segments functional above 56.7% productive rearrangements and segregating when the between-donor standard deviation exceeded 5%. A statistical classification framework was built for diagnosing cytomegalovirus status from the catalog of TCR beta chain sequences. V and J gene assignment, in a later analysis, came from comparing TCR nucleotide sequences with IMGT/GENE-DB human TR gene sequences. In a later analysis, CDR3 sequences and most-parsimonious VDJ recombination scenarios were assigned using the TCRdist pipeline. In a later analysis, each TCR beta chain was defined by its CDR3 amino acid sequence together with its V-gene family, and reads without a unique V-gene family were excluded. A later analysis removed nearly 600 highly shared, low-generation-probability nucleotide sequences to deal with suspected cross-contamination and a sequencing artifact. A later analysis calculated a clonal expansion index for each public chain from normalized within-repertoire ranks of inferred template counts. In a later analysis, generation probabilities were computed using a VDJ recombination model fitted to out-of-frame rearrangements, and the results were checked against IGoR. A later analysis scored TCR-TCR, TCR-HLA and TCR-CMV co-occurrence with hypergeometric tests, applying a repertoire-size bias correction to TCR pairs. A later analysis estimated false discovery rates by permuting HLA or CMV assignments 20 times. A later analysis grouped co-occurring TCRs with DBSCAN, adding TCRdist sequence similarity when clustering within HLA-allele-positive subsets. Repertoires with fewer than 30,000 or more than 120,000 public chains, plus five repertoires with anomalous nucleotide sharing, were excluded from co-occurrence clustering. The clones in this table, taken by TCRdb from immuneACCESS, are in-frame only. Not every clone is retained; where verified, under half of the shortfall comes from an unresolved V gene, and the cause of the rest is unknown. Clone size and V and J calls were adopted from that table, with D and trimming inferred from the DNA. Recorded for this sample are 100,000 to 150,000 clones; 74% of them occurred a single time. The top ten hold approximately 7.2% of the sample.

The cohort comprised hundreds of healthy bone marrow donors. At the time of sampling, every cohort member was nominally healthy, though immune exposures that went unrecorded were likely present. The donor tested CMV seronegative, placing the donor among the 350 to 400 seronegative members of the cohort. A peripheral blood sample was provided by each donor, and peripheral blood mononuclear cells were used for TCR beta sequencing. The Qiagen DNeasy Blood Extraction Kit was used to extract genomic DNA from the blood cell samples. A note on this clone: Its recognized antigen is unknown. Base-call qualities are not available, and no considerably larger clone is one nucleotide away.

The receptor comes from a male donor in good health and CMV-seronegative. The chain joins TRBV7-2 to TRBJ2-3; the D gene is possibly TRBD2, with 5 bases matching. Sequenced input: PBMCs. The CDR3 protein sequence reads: CASSFGADTQYF. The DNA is TGTGCCAGCAGCTTCGGGGCAGATACGCAGTATTTT.